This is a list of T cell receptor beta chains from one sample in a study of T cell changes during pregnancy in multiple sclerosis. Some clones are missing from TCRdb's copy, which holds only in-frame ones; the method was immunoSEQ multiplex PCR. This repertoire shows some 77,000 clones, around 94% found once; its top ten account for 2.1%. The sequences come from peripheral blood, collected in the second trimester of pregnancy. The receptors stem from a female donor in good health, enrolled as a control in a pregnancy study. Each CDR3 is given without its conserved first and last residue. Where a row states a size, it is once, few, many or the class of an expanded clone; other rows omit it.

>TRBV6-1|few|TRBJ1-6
ASRVKSGNNSPLH
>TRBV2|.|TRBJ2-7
ASATREVSQQY
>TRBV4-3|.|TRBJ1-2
ASSQDRDRERDYGYT
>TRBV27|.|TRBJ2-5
ASIEGETQY
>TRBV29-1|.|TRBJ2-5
SVRAGEETQY
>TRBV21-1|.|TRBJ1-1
ASSKVGQLNTEAF
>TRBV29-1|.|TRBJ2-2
SVAGTSGGTNTGELF
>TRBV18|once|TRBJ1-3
ASSPSRDGNTIY
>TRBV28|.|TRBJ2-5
ASSSPRTGEETQY
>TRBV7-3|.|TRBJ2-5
ASSLNGGGLQETQY
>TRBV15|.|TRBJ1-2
ASRSRGTNYGYT
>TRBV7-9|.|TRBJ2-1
ASKAGASSYNEQF
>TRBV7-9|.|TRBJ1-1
ASSLGQGIEAF
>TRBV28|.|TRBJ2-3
ASSRDTDTQY
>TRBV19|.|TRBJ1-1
ASRYRNTEAF
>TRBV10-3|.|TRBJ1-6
AISDGGSYNSPLH
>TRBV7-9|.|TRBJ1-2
ASSSPRGLDGYT
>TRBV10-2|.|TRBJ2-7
ASSETGQGYYEQY
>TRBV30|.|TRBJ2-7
AWRSYRASYEQY
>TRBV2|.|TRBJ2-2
ASRRTEPGELF
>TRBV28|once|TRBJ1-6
ASSPRTVLFSPLH
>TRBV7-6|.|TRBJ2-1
ASSLVGGGFNEQF
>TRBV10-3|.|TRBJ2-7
AISESLDTYEQY
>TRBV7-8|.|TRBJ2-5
ASRLAGGETQY
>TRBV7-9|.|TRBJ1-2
ASSPRREFTYGYT
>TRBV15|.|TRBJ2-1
ATSRDKGEEEL
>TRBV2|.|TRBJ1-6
ASGRGKSPLH
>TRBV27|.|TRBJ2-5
ASSLDSLGETQY
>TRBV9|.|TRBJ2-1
ASSPHAGGNEQF
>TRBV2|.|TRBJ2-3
ASSDTGTTDTQY
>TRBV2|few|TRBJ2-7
ASSQGYAYEQY
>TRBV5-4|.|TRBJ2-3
ASSWSDTGMGDTQY
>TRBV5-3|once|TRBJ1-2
ARSLFRGQSYGYT
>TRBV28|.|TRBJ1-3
ASRSGTAGNTIY
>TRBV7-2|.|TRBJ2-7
ASSLAGGSYEQY
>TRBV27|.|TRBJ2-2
ANLDRNTGELF
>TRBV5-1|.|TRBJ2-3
ASSLDGASTDTQY
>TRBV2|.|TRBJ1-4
ASSLRTANEKLF
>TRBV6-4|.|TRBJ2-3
ASSERGSTDTQY
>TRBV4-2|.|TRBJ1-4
ASSQANREEKLF
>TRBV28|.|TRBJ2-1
ASKTGGNNEQF
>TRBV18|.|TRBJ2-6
ASSPSGSGANVLT
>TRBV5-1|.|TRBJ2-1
ASNLGQAAGGNNEQF
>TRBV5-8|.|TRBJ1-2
ASSFDSEEGYT
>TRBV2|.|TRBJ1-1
ASGAREAF
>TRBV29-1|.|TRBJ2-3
SELRGSTDTQY
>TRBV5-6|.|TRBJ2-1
ASSLVLADPRNEQF
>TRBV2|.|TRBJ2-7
ASSRGTGTHEQY